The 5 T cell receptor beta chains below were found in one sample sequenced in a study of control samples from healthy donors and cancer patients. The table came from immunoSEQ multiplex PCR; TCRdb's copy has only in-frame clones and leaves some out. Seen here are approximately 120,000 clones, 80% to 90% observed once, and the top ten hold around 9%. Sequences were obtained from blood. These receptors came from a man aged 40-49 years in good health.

Written as DNA, the CDR3 is TGTGCCAGCTCACCAACGACAGACAGTTCACCCCTCCACTTT. This translates into CASSPTTDSSPLHF. V gene TRBV18 combines with J gene TRBJ1-6; D may be TRBD1 (5 bases). The CDR3 is 14 amino acids. CDR1 is KGHSH and CDR2 is LQKENI in the germline V gene. Trimming removed 2 bases at V and 9 bases at J, with 11 bases between. The whole variable domain, remainder taken from reference TRBV18 and TRBJ1-6, is NAGVMQNPRHLVRRRGQEARLRCSPMKGHSHVYWYRQLPEEGLKFMVYLQKENIIDESGMPKERFSAEFPKEGPSILRIQQVVRGDSAAYFCASSPTTDSSPLHFGNGTRLTVT.

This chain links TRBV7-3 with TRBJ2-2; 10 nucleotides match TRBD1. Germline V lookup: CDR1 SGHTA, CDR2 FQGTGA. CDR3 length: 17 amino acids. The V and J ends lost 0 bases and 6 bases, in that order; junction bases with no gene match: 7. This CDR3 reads CASSLTYRTGGPGELFF. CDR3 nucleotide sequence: TGTGCCAGCAGCTTAACGTATCGGACAGGGGGACCCGGGGAGCTGTTTTTT.

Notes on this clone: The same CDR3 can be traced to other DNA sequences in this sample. Written as DNA, the CDR3 is TGTGCCAGCTCACCAGGCCGGGGCACTGAAGCTTTCTTT. It encodes CASSPGRGTEAFF. The chain combines TRBV18 with TRBJ1-1; no clear D gene. V was shortened by 2 bases and J by 4 bases, with 8 bases between the two germline ends. CDR3 size: 13 residues. Germline V gene sequence: CDR1 KGHSH, CDR2 LQKENI.

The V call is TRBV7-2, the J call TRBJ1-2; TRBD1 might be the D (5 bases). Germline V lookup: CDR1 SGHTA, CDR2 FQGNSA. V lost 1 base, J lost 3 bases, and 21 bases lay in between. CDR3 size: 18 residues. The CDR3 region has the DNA TGTGCCAGCAGCTTAGGATTCGGCACAGTGCGGGACCACTATGGCTACACCTTC. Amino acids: CASSLGFGTVRDHYGYTF.

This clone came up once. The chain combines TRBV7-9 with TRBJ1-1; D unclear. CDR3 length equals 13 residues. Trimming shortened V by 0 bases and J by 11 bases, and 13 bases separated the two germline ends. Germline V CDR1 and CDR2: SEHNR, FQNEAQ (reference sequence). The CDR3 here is CASSLAGATLAFF. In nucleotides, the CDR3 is TGTGCCAGCAGCTTAGCGGGTGCTACCCTCGCTTTCTTT.